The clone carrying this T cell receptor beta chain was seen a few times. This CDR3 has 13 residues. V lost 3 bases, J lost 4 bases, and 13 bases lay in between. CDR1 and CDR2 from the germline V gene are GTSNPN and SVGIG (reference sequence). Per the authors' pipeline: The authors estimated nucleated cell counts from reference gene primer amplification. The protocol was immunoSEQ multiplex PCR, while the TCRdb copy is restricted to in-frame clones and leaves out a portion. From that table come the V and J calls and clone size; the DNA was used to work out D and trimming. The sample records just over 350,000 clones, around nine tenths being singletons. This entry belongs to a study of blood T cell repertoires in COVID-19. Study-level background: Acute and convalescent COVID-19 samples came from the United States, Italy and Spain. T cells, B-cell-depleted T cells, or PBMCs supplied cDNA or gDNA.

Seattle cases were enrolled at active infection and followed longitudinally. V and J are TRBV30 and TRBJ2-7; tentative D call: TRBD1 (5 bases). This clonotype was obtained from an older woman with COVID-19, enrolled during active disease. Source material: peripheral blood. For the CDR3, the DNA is TGTGCCTGGAGCCCAGGGTCCCAATACGAGCAGTACTTC. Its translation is CAWSPGSQYEQYF.